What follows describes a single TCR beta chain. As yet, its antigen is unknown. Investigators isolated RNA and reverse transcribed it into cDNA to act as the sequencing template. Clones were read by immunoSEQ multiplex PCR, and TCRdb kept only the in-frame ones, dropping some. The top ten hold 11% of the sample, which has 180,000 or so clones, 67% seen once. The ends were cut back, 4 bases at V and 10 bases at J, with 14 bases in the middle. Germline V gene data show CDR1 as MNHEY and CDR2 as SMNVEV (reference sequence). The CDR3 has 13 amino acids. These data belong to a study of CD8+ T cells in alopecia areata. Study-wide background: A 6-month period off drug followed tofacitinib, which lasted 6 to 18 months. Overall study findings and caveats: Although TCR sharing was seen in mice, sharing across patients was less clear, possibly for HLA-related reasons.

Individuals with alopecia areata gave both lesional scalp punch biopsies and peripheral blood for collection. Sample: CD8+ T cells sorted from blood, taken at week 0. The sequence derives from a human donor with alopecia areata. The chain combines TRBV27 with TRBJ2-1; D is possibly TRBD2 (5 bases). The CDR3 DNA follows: TGTGCCAGCAGTTACTTAGGAGGCCTGGAGCAGTTCTTC. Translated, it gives CASSYLGGLEQFF.